The rows below give T cell receptor beta chains drawn from one sample of a study of CD8 T cells in Susac syndrome. MiXCR, applied by TCRdb to the immunoSEQ multiplex PCR reads, yields one record per CDR3 protein. The repertoire consists of approximately 300,000 distinct CDR3 sequences, with approximately 91% occurring once and the leading ten covering around 0.18%. Material for sequencing was CD8+ T cells from PBMCs. Every receptor here comes from a human donor with multiple sclerosis. Both conserved end residues are part of each CDR3. The D gene is left open where the match is weak. Clone size is not always given. Where it is, it says once, few, many or a class for expanded clones.

size	V	J	D	DNA	CDR3
.	TRBV28	TRBJ2-5	.	TGTGCCAGCAGTTTACCGCTTTCCACAGAGACCCAGTACTTC	CASSLPLSTETQYF
.	TRBV20-1	TRBJ1-2	.	TGCAGTGCTAGGGACTATGGCTACACCTTC	CSARDYGYTF
.	TRBV5-5	TRBJ2-7	TRBD1	TGTGCCAGCAGCTTGGGCAGGAACGACAGGGTCTACGAGCAGTACTTC	CASSLGRNDRVYEQYF
.	TRBV28	TRBJ2-7	.	TGTGCCAGCCGAGTGGGCACGTACGAGCAGTACTTC	CASRVGTYEQYF
.	TRBV7-3	TRBJ2-1	TRBD2	TGTGCCAGCACCCTGGGACTAGCGCCTTACAATGAGCAGTTCTTC	CASTLGLAPYNEQFF
.	TRBV5-1	TRBJ2-7	TRBD2	TGCGCCAGCAGCTTGCAGCGGGAGAGCTACGAGCAGTACTTC	CASSLQRESYEQYF
once	TRBV7-8	TRBJ2-7	TRBD2	TGTGCCAGCAGCCCCGGACTAGCGAAGACCCCCCTCTACGAGCAGTACTTC	CASSPGLAKTPLYEQYF
.	TRBV29-1	TRBJ1-6	TRBD1	TGCAGCGTAAGGACAGGGGGTAATTCACCCCTCCACTTT	CSVRTGGNSPLHF
once	TRBV5-1	TRBJ2-7	TRBD1	TGCGCCAGCAGCACAGGACAGGGGGTCAAGTTCTACGAGCAGTACTTC	CASSTGQGVKFYEQYF
.	TRBV28	TRBJ2-1	TRBD2	TGTGCCAGCCGGACTAGCGGGAGGGTCTACAATGAGCAGTTCTTC	CASRTSGRVYNEQFF
.	TRBV5-6	TRBJ1-2	.	TGTGCCAGCGCTAGCGAGCCTCAGCCGTACTATGGCTACACCTTC	CASASEPQPYYGYTF
.	TRBV10-3	TRBJ1-3	.	TGTGCCATCTTACGGGAATCTGGAAACACCATATATTTT	CAILRESGNTIYF
.	TRBV7-8	TRBJ2-1	.	TGTGCCAGCAGACTTTATGTGGACAGCGAAAACAATGAGCAGTTCTTC	CASRLYVDSENNEQFF
.	TRBV5-1	TRBJ2-1	TRBD2	TGCGCCAGCAGCCCCCTAGCGGACATAACCTACAATGAGCAGTTCTTC	CASSPLADITYNEQFF
.	TRBV30	TRBJ2-3	.	TGTGCCTGGAGTGTAGGCGCATCTAGCACAGATACGCAGTATTTT	CAWSVGASSTDTQYF
.	TRBV4-2	TRBJ1-1	.	TGTGCCAGCAGCCAAGAAGAACGGAACACTGAAGCTTTCTTT	CASSQEERNTEAFF
once	TRBV12-3/TRBV12-4	TRBJ2-5	TRBD1	TGTGCCAGCAGCGGCGACTGGGACAGAGGTAGTCTTCGGGTGGAGACCCAGTACTTC	CASSGDWDRGSLRVETQYF
.	TRBV7-3	TRBJ2-1	TRBD2	TGTGCCAGCAGCTTACTAGCGGGGGCCCTCGGAAATGAGCAGTTCTTC	CASSLLAGALGNEQFF
.	TRBV30	TRBJ1-6	.	TGTGCCTGGAGTGCTGGTGTCCGGATTTCACCCCTCCACTTT	CAWSAGVRISPLHF
.	TRBV9	TRBJ2-3	.	TGTGCCAGCAGCGGACAAAGCACAGATACGCAGTATTTT	CASSGQSTDTQYF
.	TRBV12-3/TRBV12-4	TRBJ2-5	TRBD1	TGTGCCAGCAGTCTCATTCAGGGGGCCGGGACCCAAGAGACCCAGTACTTC	CASSLIQGAGTQETQYF
.	TRBV12-3/TRBV12-4	TRBJ1-5	.	TGTGCCAGCAGTTTCGTTAAGCAGCCCCAGCATTTT	CASSFVKQPQHF
.	TRBV7-2	TRBJ2-7	TRBD2	TGTGCCAGCAGCTTAGCGACTAGCGGGGATCCCTACGAGCAGTACTTC	CASSLATSGDPYEQYF
.	TRBV30	TRBJ1-1	.	TGTGCCTGGGAGGGGCAAGGGGTGAACACTGAAGCTTTCTTT	CAWEGQGVNTEAFF
few	TRBV13	TRBJ2-5	.	TGTGCCAGCAGCTATGGGACGGAGGGTCAAGCGACCCAGTACTTC	CASSYGTEGQATQYF
.	TRBV11-2	TRBJ2-2	TRBD2	TGTGCCAGCAGCCCACCAGCGGGAGGCCCAGCCGGGGAGCTGTTTTTT	CASSPPAGGPAGELFF
.	TRBV27	TRBJ2-1	TRBD2	TGTGCCAGCAGCAGGACTAGCCATGAGCAGTTCTTC	CASSRTSHEQFF
.	TRBV4-3	TRBJ2-5	.	TGCGCCAGCAGCCAAAGGGTGTGGGGACTTGAGACCCAGTACTTC	CASSQRVWGLETQYF
.	TRBV9	TRBJ2-2	.	TGTGCCAGCAAGGGGATGAACACCGGGGAGCTGTTTTTT	CASKGMNTGELFF
.	TRBV29-1	TRBJ2-1	TRBD1	TGCAGCGGTATAGGGGGCTTTGGGGATGAGCAGTTCTTC	CSGIGGFGDEQFF
.	TRBV4-1	TRBJ1-1	.	TGCGCCAGCAGCCAAATTTCAGTGAACACTGAAGCTTTCTTT	CASSQISVNTEAFF
.	TRBV29-1	TRBJ1-2	.	TGCAGCGTTGAGAGGCCCGGTTATGGCTACACCTTC	CSVERPGYGYTF
.	TRBV11-2	TRBJ2-3	.	TGTGCCAGCAGCTTCAACGGCCAAGATACGCAGTATTTT	CASSFNGQDTQYF
.	TRBV28	TRBJ2-7	.	TGTGCCAGCAGTTCGTTTGGGACAACGGAGGCATACGAGCAGTACTTC	CASSSFGTTEAYEQYF
.	TRBV28	TRBJ2-1	.	TGTGCCAGCAGTACGGATAGCTCCTACAATGAGCAGTTCTTC	CASSTDSSYNEQFF
.	TRBV27	TRBJ1-2	.	TGTGCCAGCAGTTTCCTCCGTTCCGGGGAGGGCTACACCTTC	CASSFLRSGEGYTF
few	TRBV5-1	TRBJ2-4	.	TGCGCCAGCAGATTGGAGTCCATCGGTTTGTACATTCAGTACTTC	CASRLESIGLYIQYF
.	TRBV24-1	TRBJ1-5	TRBD1	TGTGCCACCAGTGAAGCAGGGGGTATCCTTGGGGGCAATCAGCCCCAGCATTTT	CATSEAGGILGGNQPQHF
.	TRBV25-1	TRBJ2-5	TRBD1	TGTGCCAGCAGTGTGGGACAGGGCACGCTTTTGGAAGAGACCCAGTACTTC	CASSVGQGTLLEETQYF
.	TRBV9	TRBJ2-5	.	TGTGCCAGCAGCGTAGTCCCGGACCGGGAGACCCAGTACTTC	CASSVVPDRETQYF
.	TRBV7-9	TRBJ2-7	TRBD1	TGTGCCAGCAGGAACGGACAGGGGGTCCGCGAGCAGTACTTC	CASRNGQGVREQYF
.	TRBV20-1	TRBJ1-2	.	TGCAGTGTTCTAGAGGTGACCCTTAACTATGGCTACACCTTC	CSVLEVTLNYGYTF
.	TRBV4-1	TRBJ2-7	.	TGCGCCAGCAGCCAAGGGGTTAGGGACGAGCAGTACTTC	CASSQGVRDEQYF
.	TRBV6-2/TRBV6-3	TRBJ2-7	.	TGTGCCAGCAGTTACCAGGACTCAGTTGGGACCTACGAGCAGTACTTC	CASSYQDSVGTYEQYF
.	TRBV6-5	TRBJ2-2	TRBD1	TGTGCCAGCAGTTACTTTGGACAGGACACCGGGGAGCTGTTTTTT	CASSYFGQDTGELFF
.	TRBV29-1	TRBJ2-5	.	TGCAGCGTTGATTTGCCGACCCAGTACTTC	CSVDLPTQYF
.	TRBV5-6	TRBJ2-1	.	TGTGCCAGCAGCCCCGTGGGCGTGGATGAGCAGTTCTTC	CASSPVGVDEQFF
.	TRBV6-6	TRBJ1-1	TRBD1	TGTGCCAGCAGCGACAGGGAGAACACTGAAGCTTTCTTT	CASSDRENTEAFF
.	TRBV2	TRBJ2-4	.	TGTGCCAGCAGGGAAGGGGGGGCAGCCAAAAACATTCAGTACTTC	CASREGGAAKNIQYF
.	TRBV2	TRBJ2-3	TRBD2	TGTGCCAGCAGTCGTGATAGCGGGCCCCCAGTTGATACGCAGTATTTT	CASSRDSGPPVDTQYF
few	TRBV7-9	TRBJ2-5	TRBD2	TGTGCCAGCAGTTCCCTAGCGGGGGGGCAAGAGACCCAGTACTTC	CASSSLAGGQETQYF
.	TRBV15	TRBJ2-5	.	TGTGCCACCAGAGGACCCTGGACAGGAGGGGGGACCCAGTACTTC	CATRGPWTGGGTQYF
.	TRBV6-1	TRBJ2-1	.	TGTGCCAGCAGTGATATCACAGGGTCCCCCGGCAATGAGCAGTTCTTC	CASSDITGSPGNEQFF
.	TRBV7-9	TRBJ1-2	.	TGTGCCAGCAGCTTAGGTGGATGGGAAGGCTACACCTTC	CASSLGGWEGYTF